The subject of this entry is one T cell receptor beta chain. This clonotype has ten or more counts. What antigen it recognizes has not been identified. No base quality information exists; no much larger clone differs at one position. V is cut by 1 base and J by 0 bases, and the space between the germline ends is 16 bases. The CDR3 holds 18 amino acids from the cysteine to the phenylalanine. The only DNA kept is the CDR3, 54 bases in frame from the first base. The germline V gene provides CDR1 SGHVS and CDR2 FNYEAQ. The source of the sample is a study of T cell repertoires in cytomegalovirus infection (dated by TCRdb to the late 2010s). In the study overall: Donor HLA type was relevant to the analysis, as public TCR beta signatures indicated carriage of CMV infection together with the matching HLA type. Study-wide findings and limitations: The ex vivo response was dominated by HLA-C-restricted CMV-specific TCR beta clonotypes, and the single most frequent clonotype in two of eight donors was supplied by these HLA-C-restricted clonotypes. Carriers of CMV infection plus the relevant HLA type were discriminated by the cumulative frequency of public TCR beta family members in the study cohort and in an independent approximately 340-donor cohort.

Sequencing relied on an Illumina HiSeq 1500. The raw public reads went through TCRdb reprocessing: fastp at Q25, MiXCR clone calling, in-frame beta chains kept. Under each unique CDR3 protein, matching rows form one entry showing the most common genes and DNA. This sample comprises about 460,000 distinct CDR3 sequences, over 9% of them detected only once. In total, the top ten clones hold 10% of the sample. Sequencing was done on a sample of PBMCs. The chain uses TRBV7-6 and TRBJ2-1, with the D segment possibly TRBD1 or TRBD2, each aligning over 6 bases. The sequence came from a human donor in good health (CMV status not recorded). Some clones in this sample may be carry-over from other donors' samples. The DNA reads TGTGCCAGCAGCTTAGACGGAACGGGGGCAAGCTCCTACAATGAGCAGTTCTTC. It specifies CASSLDGTGASSYNEQFF.